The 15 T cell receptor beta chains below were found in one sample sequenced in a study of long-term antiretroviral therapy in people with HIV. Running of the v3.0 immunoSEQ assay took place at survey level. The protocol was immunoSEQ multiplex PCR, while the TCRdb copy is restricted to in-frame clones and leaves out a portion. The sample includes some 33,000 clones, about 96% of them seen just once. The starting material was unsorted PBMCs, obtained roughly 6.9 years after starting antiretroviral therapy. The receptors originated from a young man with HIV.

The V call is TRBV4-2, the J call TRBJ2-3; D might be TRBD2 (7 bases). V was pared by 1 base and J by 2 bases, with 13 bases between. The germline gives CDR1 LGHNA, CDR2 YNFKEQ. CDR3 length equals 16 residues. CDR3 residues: CASSQARGATTDTQYF. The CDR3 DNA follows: TGTGCCAGCAGCCAAGCACGGGGGGCGACCACAGATACGCAGTATTTT.

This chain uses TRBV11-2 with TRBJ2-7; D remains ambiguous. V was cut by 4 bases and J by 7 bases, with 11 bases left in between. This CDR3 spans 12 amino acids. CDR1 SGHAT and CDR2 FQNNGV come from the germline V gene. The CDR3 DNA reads TGTGCCAGCAGCTCCCGGTGGGTTGAGCAGTACTTC. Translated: CASSSRWVEQYF.

The CDR3 region is CASSIEARRREQFF. The CDR3 DNA sequence: TGTGCCAGTAGTATAGAGGCCCGGCGGAGGGAGCAGTTCTTC. The V and J genes are TRBV19 and TRBJ2-1; possibly TRBD2 for D (5 bases). The V and J ends lost 0 bases and 10 bases respectively, with 13 bases between them. From germline, CDR1 is LNHDA and CDR2 SQIVND (reference sequence). CDR3 length: 14 residues.

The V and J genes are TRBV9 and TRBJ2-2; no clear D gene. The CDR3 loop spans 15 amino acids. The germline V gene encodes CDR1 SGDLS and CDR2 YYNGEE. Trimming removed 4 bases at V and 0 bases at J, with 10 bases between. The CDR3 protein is CASSMDRANTGELFF. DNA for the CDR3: TGTGCCAGCAGCATGGACCGCGCGAACACCGGGGAGCTGTTTTTT.

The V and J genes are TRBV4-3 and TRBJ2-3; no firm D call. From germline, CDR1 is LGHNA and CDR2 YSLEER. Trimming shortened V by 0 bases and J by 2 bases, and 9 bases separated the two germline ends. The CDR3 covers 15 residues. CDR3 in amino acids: CASSQDRSVTDTQYF. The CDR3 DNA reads TGCGCCAGCAGCCAAGATAGGAGCGTCACAGATACGCAGTATTTT.

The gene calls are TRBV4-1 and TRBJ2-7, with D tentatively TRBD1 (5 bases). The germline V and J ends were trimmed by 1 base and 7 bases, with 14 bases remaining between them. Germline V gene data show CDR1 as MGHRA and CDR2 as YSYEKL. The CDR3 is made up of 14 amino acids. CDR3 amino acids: CASSQVIGDLEQYF. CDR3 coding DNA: TGCGCCAGCAGCCAAGTGATAGGGGATTTGGAGCAGTACTTC.

CDR3 DNA: TGTGCCGGGGCTTGGGGAGTAGTAGCTGGGGCCAACGTCCTGACTTTC. This codes for CAGAWGVVAGANVLTF. The V gene is TRBV2, the J gene TRBJ2-6, with D perhaps being TRBD1 or TRBD2 (5 bases each). Trimming removed 11 bases from V and 2 bases from J, with 19 bases in between. CDR1 and CDR2 from the germline V gene are SNHLY and FYNNEI. The CDR3 totals 16 residues.

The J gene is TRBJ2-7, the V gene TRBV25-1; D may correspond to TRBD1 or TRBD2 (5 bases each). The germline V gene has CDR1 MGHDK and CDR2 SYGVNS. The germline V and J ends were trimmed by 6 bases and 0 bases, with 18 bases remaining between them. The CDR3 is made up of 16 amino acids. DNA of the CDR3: TGTGCCAGCAGCCTCTCGGGACGCCTCTCCTCCTACGAGCAGTACTTC. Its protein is CASSLSGRLSSYEQYF.

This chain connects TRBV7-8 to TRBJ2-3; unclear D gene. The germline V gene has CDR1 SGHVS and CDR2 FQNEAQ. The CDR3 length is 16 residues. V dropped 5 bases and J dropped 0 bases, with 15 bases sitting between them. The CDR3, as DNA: TGTGCCAGCAGCCATAAGGTCTCAGTCAGCACAGATACGCAGTATTTT. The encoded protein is CASSHKVSVSTDTQYF.

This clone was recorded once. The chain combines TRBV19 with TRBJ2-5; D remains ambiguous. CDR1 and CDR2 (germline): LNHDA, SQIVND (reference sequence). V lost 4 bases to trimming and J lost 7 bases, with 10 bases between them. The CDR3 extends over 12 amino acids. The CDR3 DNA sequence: TGTGCCAGTAGTAGAGTCCTGGGGACCCAGTACTTC. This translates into CASSRVLGTQYF.

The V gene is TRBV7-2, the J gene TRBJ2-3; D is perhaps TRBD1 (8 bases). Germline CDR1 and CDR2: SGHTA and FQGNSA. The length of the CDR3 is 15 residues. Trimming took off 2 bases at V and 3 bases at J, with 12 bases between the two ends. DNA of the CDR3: TGTGCCAGCAGCTTAAACAGGGGGGGGACAGATACGCAGTATTTT. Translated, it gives CASSLNRGGTDTQYF.

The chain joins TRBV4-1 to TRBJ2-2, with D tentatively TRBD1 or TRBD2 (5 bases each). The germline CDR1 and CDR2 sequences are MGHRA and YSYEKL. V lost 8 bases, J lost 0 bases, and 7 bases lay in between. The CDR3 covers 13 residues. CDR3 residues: CASGDPNTGELFF. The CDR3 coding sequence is TGCGCCAGCGGGGACCCGAACACCGGGGAGCTGTTTTTT.

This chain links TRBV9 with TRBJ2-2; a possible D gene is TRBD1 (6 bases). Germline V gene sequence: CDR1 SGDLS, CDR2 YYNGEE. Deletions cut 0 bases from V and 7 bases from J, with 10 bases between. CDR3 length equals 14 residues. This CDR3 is CASSVAAGDGELFF. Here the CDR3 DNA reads TGTGCCAGCAGCGTAGCTGCAGGGGACGGGGAGCTGTTTTTT.

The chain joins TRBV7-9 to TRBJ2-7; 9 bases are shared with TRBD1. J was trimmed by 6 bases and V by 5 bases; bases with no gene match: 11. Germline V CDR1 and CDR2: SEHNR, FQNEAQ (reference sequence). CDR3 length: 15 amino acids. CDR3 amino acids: CASSGTGTGSFEQYF. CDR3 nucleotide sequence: TGTGCCAGCAGCGGTACCGGGACAGGGTCTTTCGAGCAGTACTTC.

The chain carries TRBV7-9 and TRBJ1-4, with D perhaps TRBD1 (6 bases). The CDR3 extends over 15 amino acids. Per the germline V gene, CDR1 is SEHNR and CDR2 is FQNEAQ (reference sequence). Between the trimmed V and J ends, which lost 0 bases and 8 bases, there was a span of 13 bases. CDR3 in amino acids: CASSLAQGLGEKLFF. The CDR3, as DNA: TGTGCCAGCAGCTTAGCACAGGGTTTAGGGGAAAAACTGTTTTTT.